The present entry profiles one T cell receptor (beta chain) with its context. The antigen it recognizes is unknown. The junction departs from the called germline gene at one end, perhaps through a read error. Libraries of naive CD8 T cells were built from anywhere between roughly 17,000 and 1,100,000 sorted cells, with 10%, 30% or 50% of the purified RNA used. Naive CD8 T cells, defined as CD8+CD4-CCR7+CD45RA+, were FACS-sorted into RLT Plus buffer on a BD FACSAria II. Detection sensitivity was tested by spiking Jurkat RNA equal to around 11 TCR copies' worth into samples containing roughly 17,000-1,100,000 naive CD8 T cells. CD8 T cells were enriched with RosetteSep CD8+ T Cell Enrichment Cocktail and Ficoll-Paque, followed by ACK red cell lysis. This entry comes from a study of molecular identifiers for immune sequencing clone quantification (dated by TCRdb to 2016 to 2018). In terms of the full investigation: For a replicate experiment, RNA from around 20,000 or 99,000 naive CD8 T cells was divided into five aliquots, of which four were sequenced. This methods study used CD8 T cells to benchmark TCR RNA copy counting and molecular-identifier clustering-based TCR repertoire sequencing (MIDCIRS).

To prepare the library, PCR was applied. Sequencing instrument: NextSeq 500. Bulk TCR libraries were prepared as previously described, using TCR primers listed in Table S5. The Qiagen AllPrep DNA/RNA kit was used to purify total RNA. Before analysis, reads from multiple sequencing runs of one library were combined. As for how the authors treated the data: Reads were retained only if an exact TCR constant sequence was present, and the retained reads were trimmed to 150 nt and grouped according to their 12-nt molecular barcodes. Reads inside each barcode group were sub-clustered using a 15% Levenshtein threshold, and a quality-weighted consensus sequence was constructed for each RNA molecule. Non-functional sequences were removed, as were lower-count sequences one edit away from another. On the basis of fitting two negative binomial distributions, barcode sub-clusters with fewer than 20% of the maximum read count were discarded. TCRdb reworked the public reads: Q25 trimming with fastp, MiXCR clone assembly, productive beta chains retained. Merged by CDR3 protein, the rows form single entries marked with the most common genes and DNA. It is TCRdb's table, rather than the study itself, that gives the V and J calls and clone size. The sample table holds approximately 630,000 distinct CDR3 sequences, of which roughly 25% were seen once. The ten largest make up approximately 0.75% of the sample.

Study-level results and caveats: In CMV-specific effector cells, clones with more than 20 RNA copies accounted for over 97% of molecules, whereas in naive cells such clones accounted for under 1%. Highly expanded clone sizes could be underestimated because identical TCR molecules may share a barcode. Without barcode sub-clustering, chimeric consensus sequences inflated TCR diversity; chimeras reached as high as 47%. The naive libraries included spiked-in Jurkat TCR RNA (about 9 copies' worth), and this Jurkat TCR RNA is not part of the donor repertoire. Spiked-in Jurkat TCR RNA equivalent to a single cell was reported to be detectable even among more than 900,000 naive CD8 T cells. Modeling estimated 3 to 3.5 recovered TCR RNA copies per cell, compared with about 9.3 by digital PCR, which implies about 30% capture efficiency.

CDR1 is given as MNHEY and CDR2 as SMNVEV, both from the germline V gene (reference sequence). The CDR3 covers 12 residues, taking in both the cysteine and the phenylalanine. The only DNA kept is the CDR3, 36 bases in frame from the first base. The material sequenced was naive CD8+ T cells from blood, with Jurkat cell RNA spiked in. In light of the paper, this sample's cell subset or site label describes: FACS-sorted CD8+CD4-CCR7+CD45RA+ naive T cells. The chain was built from TRBV27 and TRBJ2-2; a confident D gene designation cannot be given. The clonotype was recovered from a human donor in good health. Some libraries in this study had Jurkat cell RNA spiked in. The nucleotides read TGTACCAGCAGTCTTAACACCGGGGAGCTGTTTTTT. It is translated as CTSSLNTGELFF.